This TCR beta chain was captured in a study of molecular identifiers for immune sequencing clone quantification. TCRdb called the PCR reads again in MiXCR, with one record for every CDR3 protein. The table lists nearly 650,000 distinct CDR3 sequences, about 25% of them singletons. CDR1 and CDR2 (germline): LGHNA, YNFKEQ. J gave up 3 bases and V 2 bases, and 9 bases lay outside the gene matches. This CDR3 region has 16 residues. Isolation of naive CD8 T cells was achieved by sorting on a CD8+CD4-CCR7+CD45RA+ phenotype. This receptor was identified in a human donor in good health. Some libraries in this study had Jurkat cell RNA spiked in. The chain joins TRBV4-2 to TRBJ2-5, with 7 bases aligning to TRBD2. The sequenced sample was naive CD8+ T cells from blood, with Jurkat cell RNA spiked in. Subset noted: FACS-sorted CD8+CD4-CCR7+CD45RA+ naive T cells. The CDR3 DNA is TGTGCCAGCAGCCAAATACGGGGGGAAGGAAAAGAGACCCAGTACTTC. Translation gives CASSQIRGEGKETQYF.